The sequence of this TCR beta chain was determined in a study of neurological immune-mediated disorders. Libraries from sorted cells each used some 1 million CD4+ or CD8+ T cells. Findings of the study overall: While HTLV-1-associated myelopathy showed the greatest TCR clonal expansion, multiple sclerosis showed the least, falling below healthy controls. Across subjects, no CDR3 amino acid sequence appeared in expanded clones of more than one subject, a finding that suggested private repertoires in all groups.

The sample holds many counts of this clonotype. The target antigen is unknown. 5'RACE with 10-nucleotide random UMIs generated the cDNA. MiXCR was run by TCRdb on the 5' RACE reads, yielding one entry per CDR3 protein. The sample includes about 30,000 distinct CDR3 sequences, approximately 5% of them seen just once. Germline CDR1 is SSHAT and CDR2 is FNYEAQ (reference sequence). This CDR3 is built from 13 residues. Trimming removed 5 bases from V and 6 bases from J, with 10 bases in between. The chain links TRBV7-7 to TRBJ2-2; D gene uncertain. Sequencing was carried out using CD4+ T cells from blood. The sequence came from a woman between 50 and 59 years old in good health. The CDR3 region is CASSHSFPGELFF. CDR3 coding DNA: TGTGCCAGCAGCCACTCGTTTCCCGGGGAGCTGTTTTTT.